This is a list of T cell receptor beta chains from one sample in a study of beta chain features in type 1 diabetes. Assay used: immunoSEQ multiplex PCR; TCRdb lists only in-frame clones, some missing. The table includes some 230,000 clones, around 9.6% detected once. The material sequenced was naive CD4+ T cells from blood. All receptors come from a young woman in good health. Both conserved end residues are part of each CDR3. The D gene is left open where the match is weak. Only some rows state a clone size, as once, few, many or a class for expanded clones.

clone size: few
V gene: TRBV5-1
D gene: TRBD1
J gene: TRBJ2-6
CDR3 protein: CASSLASSGRLTGGESGANVLTF
CDR3 DNA: TGCGCCAGCAGCTTGGCCTCCTCGGGACGACTGACAGGGGGCGAATCTGGGGCCAACGTCCTGACTTTC

clone size: .
V gene: TRBV11-2
D gene: .
J gene: TRBJ1-6
CDR3 protein: CASSLPGPNSPLHF
CDR3 DNA: TGTGCCAGCAGCTTACCTGGCCCTAATTCACCCCTCCACTTT

clone size: few
V gene: TRBV7-8
D gene: .
J gene: TRBJ2-1
CDR3 protein: CASSFPRGQYNEQFF
CDR3 DNA: TGTGCCAGCAGCTTCCCGCGTGGGCAATACAATGAGCAGTTCTTC

clone size: .
V gene: TRBV6-6
D gene: TRBD2
J gene: TRBJ2-7
CDR3 protein: CASRIKREAPLQYF
CDR3 DNA: TGTGCCAGCAGAATTAAGCGGGAGGCCCCCCTTCAGTACTTC

clone size: .
V gene: TRBV5-4
D gene: .
J gene: TRBJ2-5
CDR3 protein: CASSLGLVLETQYF
CDR3 DNA: TGTGCCAGCAGCTTGGGGCTAGTCTTAGAGACCCAGTACTTC

clone size: .
V gene: TRBV2
D gene: TRBD1
J gene: TRBJ1-6
CDR3 protein: CASSAPGTVINSPLHF
CDR3 DNA: TGTGCCAGCAGTGCTCCCGGGACAGTTATTAATTCACCCCTCCACTTT

clone size: few
V gene: TRBV10-3
D gene: .
J gene: TRBJ2-1
CDR3 protein: CAISGQGPYNEQFF
CDR3 DNA: TGTGCCATCAGTGGTCAGGGCCCCTACAATGAGCAGTTCTTC

clone size: .
V gene: TRBV5-1
D gene: TRBD1
J gene: TRBJ2-5
CDR3 protein: CASSLEDRGGETQYF
CDR3 DNA: TGCGCCAGCAGCTTGGAGGACAGGGGTGGAGAGACCCAGTACTTC

clone size: .
V gene: TRBV7-3
D gene: TRBD1
J gene: TRBJ2-1
CDR3 protein: CASSLTRDSSYNEQFF
CDR3 DNA: TGTGCCAGCAGCCTCACCCGGGACAGCTCCTACAATGAGCAGTTCTTC

clone size: .
V gene: TRBV30
D gene: .
J gene: TRBJ1-2
CDR3 protein: CAWTPSQGGGYTF
CDR3 DNA: TGTGCCTGGACCCCGTCCCAGGGTGGTGGCTACACCTTC

clone size: .
V gene: TRBV30
D gene: .
J gene: TRBJ1-1
CDR3 protein: CAWTVTENTEAFF
CDR3 DNA: TGTGCCTGGACAGTGACAGAGAACACTGAAGCTTTCTTT

clone size: .
V gene: TRBV10-3
D gene: TRBD2
J gene: TRBJ2-1
CDR3 protein: CAISESPGLAGGSYNEQFF
CDR3 DNA: TGTGCCATCAGTGAGTCACCCGGACTAGCGGGAGGGTCCTACAATGAGCAGTTCTTC

clone size: .
V gene: TRBV7-7
D gene: .
J gene: TRBJ2-1
CDR3 protein: CASSPTGNNEQFF
CDR3 DNA: TGTGCTAGCAGCCCTACAGGTAACAATGAGCAGTTCTTC

clone size: .
V gene: TRBV5-1
D gene: TRBD2
J gene: TRBJ2-2
CDR3 protein: CASSLATYGGANTGELFF
CDR3 DNA: TGCGCCAGCAGCTTGGCGACGTACGGGGGGGCGAACACCGGGGAGCTGTTTTTT

clone size: few
V gene: TRBV11-2
D gene: TRBD1
J gene: TRBJ1-4
CDR3 protein: CASSPGQGQNEKLFF
CDR3 DNA: TGTGCCAGCAGCCCCGGACAGGGCCAGAATGAAAAACTGTTTTTT

clone size: .
V gene: TRBV4-2
D gene: .
J gene: TRBJ1-2
CDR3 protein: CASSQDRNGGAYGYTF
CDR3 DNA: TGTGCCAGCAGCCAAGATCGTAATGGGGGGGCCTATGGCTACACCTTC

clone size: few
V gene: TRBV7-9
D gene: TRBD1
J gene: TRBJ1-1
CDR3 protein: CASSFAGQGALAFF
CDR3 DNA: TGTGCCAGCAGCTTTGCAGGACAGGGGGCCCTGGCTTTCTTT

clone size: few
V gene: TRBV9
D gene: .
J gene: TRBJ1-4
CDR3 protein: CASSTPPGGLFF
CDR3 DNA: TGTGCCAGCAGCACCCCACCCGGCGGACTGTTTTTT

clone size: .
V gene: TRBV6-5
D gene: .
J gene: TRBJ2-7
CDR3 protein: CASSFSREIYEQYF
CDR3 DNA: TGTGCCAGCAGTTTTAGTCGGGAGATCTACGAGCAGTACTTC

clone size: .
V gene: TRBV15
D gene: TRBD2
J gene: TRBJ2-3
CDR3 protein: CATSRWTSGSAQDTQYF
CDR3 DNA: TGTGCCACCAGCAGGTGGACTAGCGGGAGTGCGCAAGATACGCAGTATTTT

clone size: few
V gene: TRBV19
D gene: .
J gene: TRBJ1-1
CDR3 protein: CASSTIRGTEAFF
CDR3 DNA: TGTGCCAGTAGCACGATCAGGGGCACTGAAGCTTTCTTT

clone size: few
V gene: TRBV9
D gene: .
J gene: TRBJ1-3
CDR3 protein: CASSVGLSGNTIYF
CDR3 DNA: TGTGCCAGCAGCGTTGGACTCTCTGGAAACACCATATATTTT

clone size: .
V gene: TRBV18
D gene: TRBD2
J gene: TRBJ2-7
CDR3 protein: CASSPLGEGEQYF
CDR3 DNA: TGTGCCAGCTCACCCTTGGGGGAGGGCGAGCAGTACTTC

clone size: .
V gene: TRBV30
D gene: .
J gene: TRBJ2-2
CDR3 protein: CAWSVSYGTGELFF
CDR3 DNA: TGTGCCTGGAGTGTTTCCTACGGCACCGGGGAGCTGTTTTTT

clone size: few
V gene: TRBV7-9
D gene: .
J gene: TRBJ1-2
CDR3 protein: CASSLGGTYGYTF
CDR3 DNA: TGTGCCAGCAGCTTAGGAGGAACCTATGGCTACACCTTC

clone size: few
V gene: TRBV11-3
D gene: .
J gene: TRBJ2-2
CDR3 protein: CASSFQNTGELFF
CDR3 DNA: TGTGCCAGCAGCTTCCAAAACACCGGGGAGCTGTTTTTT

clone size: few
V gene: TRBV30
D gene: .
J gene: TRBJ2-7
CDR3 protein: CAWSLGPMVKSSYEQYF
CDR3 DNA: TGTGCCTGGAGTTTGGGGCCGATGGTAAAAAGCTCCTACGAGCAGTACTTC

clone size: .
V gene: TRBV5-6
D gene: .
J gene: TRBJ2-2
CDR3 protein: CASSFRGVGNTGELFF
CDR3 DNA: TGTGCCAGCAGCTTCCGAGGCGTTGGGAACACCGGGGAGCTGTTTTTT

clone size: few
V gene: TRBV5-1
D gene: .
J gene: TRBJ2-1
CDR3 protein: CASSLNSGGNEQFF
CDR3 DNA: TGCGCCAGCAGCTTAAACTCAGGGGGGAATGAGCAGTTCTTC

clone size: few
V gene: TRBV30
D gene: .
J gene: TRBJ2-5
CDR3 protein: CAWSPDQETQYF
CDR3 DNA: TGTGCCTGGAGTCCGGACCAAGAGACCCAGTACTTC

clone size: .
V gene: TRBV4-2
D gene: TRBD2
J gene: TRBJ2-3
CDR3 protein: CASSRTAREGTDTQYF
CDR3 DNA: TGTGCCAGCAGCCGAACAGCTCGGGAGGGCACAGATACGCAGTATTTT

clone size: .
V gene: TRBV15
D gene: .
J gene: TRBJ1-1
CDR3 protein: CATAGAGANTEAFF
CDR3 DNA: TGTGCCACGGCAGGCGCAGGCGCTAACACTGAAGCTTTCTTT

clone size: .
V gene: TRBV29-1
D gene: TRBD1
J gene: TRBJ1-6
CDR3 protein: CSVRTGRYSPLHF
CDR3 DNA: TGCAGCGTCCGGACAGGAAGGTATTCACCCCTCCACTTT

clone size: few
V gene: TRBV5-1
D gene: .
J gene: TRBJ2-7
CDR3 protein: CASSPSGPEVYEQYF
CDR3 DNA: TGCGCCAGCAGCCCTTCAGGGCCCGAGGTCTACGAGCAGTACTTC

clone size: .
V gene: TRBV4-2
D gene: TRBD1
J gene: TRBJ2-5
CDR3 protein: CASSQSPTGRKGETQYF
CDR3 DNA: TGTGCCAGCAGCCAATCTCCGACAGGGCGCAAGGGAGAGACCCAGTACTTC

clone size: few
V gene: TRBV7-9
D gene: .
J gene: TRBJ1-2
CDR3 protein: CASSLGGSGKPYGYTF
CDR3 DNA: TGTGCCAGCAGCTTAGGTGGGTCAGGGAAACCCTATGGCTACACCTTC

clone size: few
V gene: TRBV5-1
D gene: .
J gene: TRBJ2-6
CDR3 protein: CASSLAGSGANVLTF
CDR3 DNA: TGCGCCAGCAGCTTGGCAGGGTCTGGGGCCAACGTCCTGACTTTC

clone size: .
V gene: TRBV9
D gene: TRBD2
J gene: TRBJ2-1
CDR3 protein: CASSRHPRLAEHNEQFF
CDR3 DNA: TGTGCCAGCAGCCGCCACCCCAGACTAGCGGAGCACAATGAGCAGTTCTTC

clone size: .
V gene: TRBV5-4
D gene: .
J gene: TRBJ2-1
CDR3 protein: CASSLGQSLADEQFF
CDR3 DNA: TGTGCCAGCAGCTTGGGGCAGTCTCTAGCCGATGAGCAGTTCTTC

clone size: .
V gene: TRBV18
D gene: TRBD1
J gene: TRBJ1-1
CDR3 protein: CASSSTGVNTEAFF
CDR3 DNA: TGTGCCAGCTCATCGACAGGGGTTAACACTGAAGCTTTCTTT

clone size: .
V gene: TRBV27
D gene: TRBD1
J gene: TRBJ2-7
CDR3 protein: CASSRSGTGVSYEQYF
CDR3 DNA: TGTGCCAGCAGTCGGTCCGGGACAGGGGTATCCTACGAGCAGTACTTC

clone size: .
V gene: TRBV5-4
D gene: .
J gene: TRBJ2-2
CDR3 protein: CASSNRRTGELFF
CDR3 DNA: TGTGCCAGCAGCAACAGGCGCACCGGGGAGCTGTTTTTT

clone size: .
V gene: TRBV14
D gene: TRBD1
J gene: TRBJ2-1
CDR3 protein: CASSQGTGTVYNEQFF
CDR3 DNA: TGTGCCAGCAGCCAAGGGACCGGGACAGTTTACAATGAGCAGTTCTTC

clone size: .
V gene: TRBV5-1
D gene: TRBD2
J gene: TRBJ2-5
CDR3 protein: CASSVAGGQETQYF
CDR3 DNA: TGCGCCAGCAGCGTAGCGGGGGGGCAAGAGACCCAGTACTTC

clone size: few
V gene: TRBV11-2
D gene: .
J gene: TRBJ2-5
CDR3 protein: CASSLEVETQYF
CDR3 DNA: TGTGCCAGCAGCTTGGAGGTGGAGACCCAGTACTTC

clone size: .
V gene: TRBV29-1
D gene: .
J gene: TRBJ1-3
CDR3 protein: CSGTTGNGPGNTIYF
CDR3 DNA: TGCAGCGGAACTACAGGGAACGGGCCTGGAAACACCATATATTTT

clone size: .
V gene: TRBV6-6
D gene: .
J gene: TRBJ1-1
CDR3 protein: CASSARNTEAFF
CDR3 DNA: TGTGCCAGCAGTGCCAGGAACACTGAAGCTTTCTTT

clone size: few
V gene: TRBV5-1
D gene: .
J gene: TRBJ2-3
CDR3 protein: CASSSRQNTDTQYF
CDR3 DNA: TGCGCCAGCAGCTCTAGACAGAACACAGATACGCAGTATTTT

clone size: few
V gene: TRBV11-1
D gene: .
J gene: TRBJ1-6
CDR3 protein: CASSLLRSSYNSPLHF
CDR3 DNA: TGTGCCAGCAGCTTATTGAGAAGCTCCTATAATTCACCCCTCCACTTT

clone size: few
V gene: TRBV19
D gene: TRBD1
J gene: TRBJ1-5
CDR3 protein: CASSFNTGGSNQPQHF
CDR3 DNA: TGTGCCAGTAGTTTCAACACAGGGGGAAGCAATCAGCCCCAGCATTTT

clone size: .
V gene: TRBV14
D gene: .
J gene: TRBJ1-2
CDR3 protein: CASSRQNYGYTF
CDR3 DNA: TGTGCCAGCAGCCGACAGAACTATGGCTACACCTTC

clone size: .
V gene: TRBV5-1
D gene: .
J gene: TRBJ2-1
CDR3 protein: CASSPMVQGTYNEQFF
CDR3 DNA: TGCGCCAGCAGCCCCATGGTACAGGGAACCTACAATGAGCAGTTCTTC

clone size: .
V gene: TRBV12-5
D gene: .
J gene: TRBJ1-5
CDR3 protein: CASGARVQPQHF
CDR3 DNA: TGTGCTAGTGGTGCCAGGGTCCAGCCCCAGCATTTT

clone size: few
V gene: TRBV18
D gene: .
J gene: TRBJ1-4
CDR3 protein: CASSSGPNEKLFF
CDR3 DNA: TGTGCCAGCTCATCAGGGCCGAATGAAAAACTGTTTTTT

clone size: few
V gene: TRBV5-1
D gene: .
J gene: TRBJ2-1
CDR3 protein: CASTGDNEQFF
CDR3 DNA: TGCGCCAGCACAGGGGACAATGAGCAGTTCTTC